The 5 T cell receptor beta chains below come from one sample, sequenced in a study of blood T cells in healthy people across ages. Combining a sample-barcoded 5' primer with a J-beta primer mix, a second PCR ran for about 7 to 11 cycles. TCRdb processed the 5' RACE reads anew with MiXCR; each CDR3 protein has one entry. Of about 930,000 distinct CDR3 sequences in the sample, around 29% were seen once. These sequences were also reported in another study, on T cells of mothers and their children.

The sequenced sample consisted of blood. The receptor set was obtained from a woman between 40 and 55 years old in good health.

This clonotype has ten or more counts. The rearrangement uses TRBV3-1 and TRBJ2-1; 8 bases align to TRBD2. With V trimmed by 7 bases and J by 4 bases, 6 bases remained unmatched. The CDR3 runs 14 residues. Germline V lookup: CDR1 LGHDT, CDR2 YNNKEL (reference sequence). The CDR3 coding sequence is TGTGCCAGCAAAAGCGGGGGCCAGTACAATGAGCAGTTCTTC. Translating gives CASKSGGQYNEQFF.

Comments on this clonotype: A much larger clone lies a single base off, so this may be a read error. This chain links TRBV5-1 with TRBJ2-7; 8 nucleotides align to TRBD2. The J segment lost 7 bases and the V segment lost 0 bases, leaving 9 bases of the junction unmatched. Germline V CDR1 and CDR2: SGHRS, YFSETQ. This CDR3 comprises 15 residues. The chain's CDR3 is CASSLGVGGAEEQYV. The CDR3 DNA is TGCGCCAGCAGCTTGGGGGTCGGGGGGGCAGAAGAGCAGTACGTC.

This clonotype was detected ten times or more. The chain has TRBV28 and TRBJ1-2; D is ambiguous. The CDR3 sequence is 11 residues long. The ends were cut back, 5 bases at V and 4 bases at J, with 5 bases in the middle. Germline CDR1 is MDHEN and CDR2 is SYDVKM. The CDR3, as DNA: TGTGCCAGCAGTACGGGCTATGGCTACACCTTC. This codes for CASSTGYGYTF.

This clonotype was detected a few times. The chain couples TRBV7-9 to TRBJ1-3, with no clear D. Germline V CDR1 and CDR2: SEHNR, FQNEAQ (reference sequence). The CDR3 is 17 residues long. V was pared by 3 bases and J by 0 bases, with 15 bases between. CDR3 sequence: CASSFALGPSSGNTIYF. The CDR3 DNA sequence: TGTGCCAGCAGCTTCGCTTTAGGGCCTTCCTCTGGAAACACCATATATTTT. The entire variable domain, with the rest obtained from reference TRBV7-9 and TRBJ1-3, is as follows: DTGVSQNPRHKITKRGQNVTFRCDPISEHNRLYWYRQTLGQGPEFLTYFQNEAQLEKSRLLSDRFSAERPKGSFSTLEIQRTEQGDSAMYLCASSFALGPSSGNTIYFGEGSWLTVV.

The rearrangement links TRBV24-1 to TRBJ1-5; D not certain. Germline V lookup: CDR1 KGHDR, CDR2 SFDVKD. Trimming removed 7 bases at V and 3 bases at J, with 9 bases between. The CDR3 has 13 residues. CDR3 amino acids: CATRGRDNQPQHF. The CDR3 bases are TGTGCCACCAGAGGGCGGGACAATCAGCCCCAGCATTTT.